The clone carrying this TCR beta chain was counted many times. The authors took PBMCs from 8 to 10 ml fresh peripheral blood. This sample is drawn from a study of T cells in Graves' hyperthyroidism and ophthalmopathy. CDR3 length equals 15 residues. Germline V gene data show CDR1 as MNHEY and CDR2 as SMNVEV (reference sequence). V was cut by 6 bases and J by 2 bases, with 16 bases left in between. Amplification of TCR beta CDR3 regions was performed using RNA transcripts as template. Using the HTBI primer set, a first-round RT-PCR was run on the TCR CDR3. TCRdb re-called the multiplex PCR reads through MiXCR, storing one row per CDR3 protein. The table lists fewer than 450,000 distinct CDR3 sequences, 15% of them singletons.

J is TRBJ2-5 and V is TRBV27; perhaps TRBD2 as D (6 bases). Specimen: blood. The TCR sequence derives from a woman aged 55-70 years with Graves' ophthalmopathy. The CDR3, as DNA: TGTGCCAGCAGCACCCAGGGCGGGATGCAAGAGACCCAGTACTTC. It translates to CASSTQGGMQETQYF.